The rows below give T cell receptor beta chains drawn from one sample of a study of blood T cell repertoires in COVID-19. Method: immunoSEQ multiplex PCR; TCRdb's copy keeps in-frame clones and lacks some. The repertoire holds 30,000 to 50,000 clones, with approximately 90% as singletons. The sequenced material came from peripheral blood. Receptors were obtained from a woman under 40 in a cohort sampled during active COVID-19. Each CDR3 is given with its conserved first and last residue. Fields, in order: D gene, V gene, J gene, clone size, CDR3 length, CDR3 DNA, CDR3 protein. A D gene is named only where the DNA matches it firmly. Only some rows state a clone size, as once, few, many or a class for expanded clones.

-	TRBV2	TRBJ1-5	few	17	TGTGCCAGCAGGGAGCACCCGAGAGCGCTAGTTAGTCAGCCCCAGCATTTT	CASREHPRALVSQPQHF
TRBD1	TRBV19	TRBJ1-6	-	15	TGTGCCAGTAGGACGACAGGGGTCGATAATTCACCCCTCCACTTT	CASRTTGVDNSPLHF
TRBD1	TRBV19	TRBJ2-7	-	14	TGTGCCAGTAGTAGCACAGGGGGCCCCTACGAGCAGTACTTC	CASSSTGGPYEQYF
-	TRBV6-5	TRBJ1-1	once	13	TGTGCCAGCAGCCGACGGGAGAACACTGAAGCTTTCTTT	CASSRRENTEAFF
TRBD2	TRBV10-3	TRBJ2-1	-	15	TGTGCCGGAGGGACTAGCGGGAGTTTGAACAATGAGCAGTTCTTC	CAGGTSGSLNNEQFF
TRBD2	TRBV7-8	TRBJ2-2	-	16	TGTGCCAGCAGCATGGGACTAGCGGGAGGTACCGGGGAGCTGTTTTTT	CASSMGLAGGTGELFF
TRBD1	TRBV18	TRBJ1-1	once	15	TGTGCCAGCTCACCAAGGGACAGCGATAACACTGAAGCTTTCTTT	CASSPRDSDNTEAFF
-	TRBV28	TRBJ1-2	once	13	TGTGCCAGCAGTTCGGGATCGTACGGTGGCTACACCTTC	CASSSGSYGGYTF
TRBD2	TRBV4-2	TRBJ2-7	-	16	TGTGCCAGCAGCCCAGGGGGACTAGCGGGAAGGTACGAGCAGTACTTC	CASSPGGLAGRYEQYF
-	TRBV7-9	TRBJ1-1	-	14	TGTGCCAGCAGCCACCAGGGGCTGTACACTGAAGCTTTCTTT	CASSHQGLYTEAFF
TRBD1	TRBV6-5	TRBJ2-7	-	13	TGTGCCAGCAGTTACGGGACAGGGTGGGAGCAGTACTTC	CASSYGTGWEQYF
TRBD1	TRBV14	TRBJ2-7	once	13	TGTGCCAGCAGCCCCGGGCCAGGGGGACGACAGTACTTC	CASSPGPGGRQYF
-	TRBV24-1	TRBJ1-2	once	12	TGTGCCACTCAGTCAGCCGGGGATGGCTACACCTTC	CATQSAGDGYTF
-	TRBV6-6	TRBJ1-5	-	14	TGTGCCAGCAGATTACAGGGAGGCAATCAGCCCCAGCATTTT	CASRLQGGNQPQHF
TRBD2	TRBV4-1	TRBJ2-3	-	17	TGCGCCAGCAGCCAAGTTACCGGGACTAGCGGAACAGATACGCAGTATTTT	CASSQVTGTSGTDTQYF